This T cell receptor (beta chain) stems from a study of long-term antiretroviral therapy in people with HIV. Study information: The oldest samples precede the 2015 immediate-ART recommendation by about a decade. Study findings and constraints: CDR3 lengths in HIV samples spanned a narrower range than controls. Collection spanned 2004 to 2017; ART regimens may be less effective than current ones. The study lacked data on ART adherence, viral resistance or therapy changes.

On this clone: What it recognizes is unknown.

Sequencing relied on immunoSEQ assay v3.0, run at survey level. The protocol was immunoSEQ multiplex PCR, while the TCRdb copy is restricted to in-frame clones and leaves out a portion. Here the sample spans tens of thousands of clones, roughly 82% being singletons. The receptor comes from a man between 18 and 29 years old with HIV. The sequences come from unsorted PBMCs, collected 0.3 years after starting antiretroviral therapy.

DNA for the CDR3: TGTGCCAGCAGTGACCAGGGGGGACGGGGAGAGAATGGCTACACCTTC. Its protein product is CASSDQGGRGENGYTF. The chain couples TRBV28 to TRBJ1-2, with 7 bases aligning to TRBD1. Germline assignment: CDR1 MDHEN and CDR2 SYDVKM. This CDR3 contains 16 residues. After removal of 5 bases from V and 6 bases from J, the junction contained 15 bases not matched to a gene.